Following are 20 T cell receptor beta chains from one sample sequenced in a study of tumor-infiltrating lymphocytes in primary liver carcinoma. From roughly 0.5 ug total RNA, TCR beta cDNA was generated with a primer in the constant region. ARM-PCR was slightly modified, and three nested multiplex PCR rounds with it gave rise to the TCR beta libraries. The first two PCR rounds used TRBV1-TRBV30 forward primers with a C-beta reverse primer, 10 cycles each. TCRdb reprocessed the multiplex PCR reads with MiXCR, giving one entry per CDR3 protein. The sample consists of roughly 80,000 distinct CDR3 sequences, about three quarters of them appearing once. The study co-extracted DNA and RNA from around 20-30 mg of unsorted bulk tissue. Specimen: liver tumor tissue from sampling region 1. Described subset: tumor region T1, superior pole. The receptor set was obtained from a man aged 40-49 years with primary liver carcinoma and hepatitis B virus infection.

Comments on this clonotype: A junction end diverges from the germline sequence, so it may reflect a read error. CDR3 DNA sequence: TGTGCCAGCAGTCCCTCGACTAGCGGCAGCACAGATACACAGTATTTT. Protein: CASSPSTSGSTDTQYF. This chain links TRBV11-2 with TRBJ2-3; 9 bases line up with TRBD2. The germline gives CDR1 SGHAT, CDR2 FQNNGV. The CDR3 contains 16 residues. The variable domain in full, with the rest retrieved from reference TRBV11-2 and TRBJ2-3, is EAGVAQSPRYKIIEKRQSVAFWCNPISGHATLYWYQQILGQGPKLLIQFQNNGVVDDSQLPKDRFSAERLKGVDSTLKIQPAKLEDSAVYLCASSPSTSGSTDTQYFGPGTRLTVL.

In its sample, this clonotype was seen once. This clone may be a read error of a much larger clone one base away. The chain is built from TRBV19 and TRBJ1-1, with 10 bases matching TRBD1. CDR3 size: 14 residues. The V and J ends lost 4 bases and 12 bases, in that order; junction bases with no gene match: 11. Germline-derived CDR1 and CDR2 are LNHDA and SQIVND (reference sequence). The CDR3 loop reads CASSTKTGGAPTFF. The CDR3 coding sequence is TGTGCCAGTAGTACAAAGACAGGGGGCGCGCCAACTTTCTTT.

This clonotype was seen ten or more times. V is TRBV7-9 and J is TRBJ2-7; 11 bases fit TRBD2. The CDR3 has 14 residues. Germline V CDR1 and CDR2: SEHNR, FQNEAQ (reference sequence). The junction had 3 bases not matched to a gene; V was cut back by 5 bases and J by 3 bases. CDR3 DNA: TGTGCCAGCAGCCGTACTAGCGGGGGCTACGAGCAGTACTTC. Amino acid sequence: CASSRTSGGYEQYF.

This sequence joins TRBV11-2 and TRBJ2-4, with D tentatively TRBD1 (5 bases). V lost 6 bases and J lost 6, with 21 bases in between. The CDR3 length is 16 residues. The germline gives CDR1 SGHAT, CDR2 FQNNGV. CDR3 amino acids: CASSRNVRGAGNIQYF. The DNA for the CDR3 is TGTGCCAGCAGTCGGAATGTAAGGGGCGCAGGAAACATTCAGTACTTC.

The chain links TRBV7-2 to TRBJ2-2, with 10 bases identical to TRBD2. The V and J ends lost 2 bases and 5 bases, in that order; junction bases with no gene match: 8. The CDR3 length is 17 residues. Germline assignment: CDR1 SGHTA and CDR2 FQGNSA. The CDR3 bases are TGTGCCAGCAGCTTAAGCCCTAGCGGGAGTGGTACCGGGGAGCTGTTTTTT. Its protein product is CASSLSPSGSGTGELFF.

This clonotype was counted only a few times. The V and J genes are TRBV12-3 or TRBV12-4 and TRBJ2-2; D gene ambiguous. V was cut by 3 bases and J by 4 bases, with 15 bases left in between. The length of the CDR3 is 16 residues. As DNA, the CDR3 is TGTGCCAGCAGTTTGTTAGCTGGAGTAGCCACCGGGGAGCTGTTTTTT. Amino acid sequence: CASSLLAGVATGELFF.

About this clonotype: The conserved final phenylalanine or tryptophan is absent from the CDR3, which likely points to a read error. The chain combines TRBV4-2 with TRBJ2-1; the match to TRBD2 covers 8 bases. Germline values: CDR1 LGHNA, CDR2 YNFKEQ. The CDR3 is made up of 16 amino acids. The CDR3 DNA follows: TGTGCCAGCAGCGTAACCGGGACTAGAGGGGACAATGTGCAGTTCTTA. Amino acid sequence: CASSVTGTRGDNVQFL.

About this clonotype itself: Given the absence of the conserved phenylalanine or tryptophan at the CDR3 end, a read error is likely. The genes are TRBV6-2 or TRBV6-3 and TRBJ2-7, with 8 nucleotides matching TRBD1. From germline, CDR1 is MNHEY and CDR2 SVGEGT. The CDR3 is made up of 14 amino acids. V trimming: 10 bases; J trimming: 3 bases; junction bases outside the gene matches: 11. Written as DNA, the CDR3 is TGTGCCACCATGGAGGACAGGGACTTCTACGAGCAGTACTCC. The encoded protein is CATMEDRDFYEQYS.

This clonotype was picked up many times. CDR3 in amino acids: CASSLVGGGYGYTF. CDR3 in DNA: TGTGCCAGCAGTTTAGTAGGGGGCGGCTATGGCTACACCTTC. The chain recombines TRBV12-3 or TRBV12-4 with TRBJ1-2, with 7 positions matching TRBD1. The CDR3 length is 14 residues. The trim removed 1 base at V and 4 bases at J, leaving 3 bases unmatched.

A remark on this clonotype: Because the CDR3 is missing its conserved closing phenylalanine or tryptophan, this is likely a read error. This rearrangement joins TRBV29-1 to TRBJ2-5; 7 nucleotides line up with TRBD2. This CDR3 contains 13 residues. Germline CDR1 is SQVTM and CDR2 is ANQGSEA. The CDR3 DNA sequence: TGCATCATTGGTGGGAGGGCCGCTGAGACCCAGTACTAC. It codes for CIIGGRAAETQYY.

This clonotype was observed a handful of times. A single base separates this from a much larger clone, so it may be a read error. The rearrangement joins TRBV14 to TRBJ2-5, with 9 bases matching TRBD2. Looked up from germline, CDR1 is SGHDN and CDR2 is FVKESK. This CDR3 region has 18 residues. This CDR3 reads CVSSQDSGGLKNQETQYF. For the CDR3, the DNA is TGTGTCAGCAGCCAAGATAGCGGGGGCCTAAAAAACCAAGAGACCCAGTACTTC.

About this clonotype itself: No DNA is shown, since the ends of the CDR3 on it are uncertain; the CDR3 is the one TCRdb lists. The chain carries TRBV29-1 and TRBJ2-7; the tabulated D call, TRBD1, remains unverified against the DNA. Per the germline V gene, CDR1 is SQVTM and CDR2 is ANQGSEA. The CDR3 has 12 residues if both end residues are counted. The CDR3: CNVGQGAYEQYF.

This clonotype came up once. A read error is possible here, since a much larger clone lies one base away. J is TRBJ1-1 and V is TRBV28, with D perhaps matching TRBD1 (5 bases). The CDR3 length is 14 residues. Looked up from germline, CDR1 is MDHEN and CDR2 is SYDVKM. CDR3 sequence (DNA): TGTGCCACCAGTTTAATTGGGGGGAACACTGAAGCTTTCTTT. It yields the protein CATSLIGGNTEAFF.

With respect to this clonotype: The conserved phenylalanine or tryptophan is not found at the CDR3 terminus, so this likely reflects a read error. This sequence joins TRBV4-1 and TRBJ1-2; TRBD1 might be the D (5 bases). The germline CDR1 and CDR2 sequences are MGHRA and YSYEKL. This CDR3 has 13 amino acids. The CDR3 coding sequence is TGTGCCAGCAGCCAGAGGGACGACTATGGCTACACCCTG. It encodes CASSQRDDYGYTL.

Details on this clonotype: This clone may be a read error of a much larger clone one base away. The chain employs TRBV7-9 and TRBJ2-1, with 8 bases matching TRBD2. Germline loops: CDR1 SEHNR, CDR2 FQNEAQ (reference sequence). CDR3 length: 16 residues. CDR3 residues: CASNLGGAGGLHEQFF. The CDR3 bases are TGTGCCAGCAACTTAGGGGGGGCGGGAGGCCTGCATGAGCAGTTCTTC.

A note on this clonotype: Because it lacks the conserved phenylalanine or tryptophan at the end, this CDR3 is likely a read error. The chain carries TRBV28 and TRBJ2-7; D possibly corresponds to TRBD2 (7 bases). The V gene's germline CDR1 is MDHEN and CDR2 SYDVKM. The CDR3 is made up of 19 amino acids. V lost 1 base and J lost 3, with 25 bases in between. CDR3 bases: TGTGCCAGCAGTTTATCTAAGGGGGTGGCGAGCGGGGCAGTCTACGAGCAGTACATC. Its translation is CASSLSKGVASGAVYEQYI.

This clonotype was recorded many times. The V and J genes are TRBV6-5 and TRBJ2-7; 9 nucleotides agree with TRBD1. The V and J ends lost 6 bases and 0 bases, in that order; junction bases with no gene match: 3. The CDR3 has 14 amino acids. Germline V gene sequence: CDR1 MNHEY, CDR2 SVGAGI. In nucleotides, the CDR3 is TGTGCCAGCAGCGAGGACAGGGGCTCCTACGAGCAGTACTTC. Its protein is CASSEDRGSYEQYF.

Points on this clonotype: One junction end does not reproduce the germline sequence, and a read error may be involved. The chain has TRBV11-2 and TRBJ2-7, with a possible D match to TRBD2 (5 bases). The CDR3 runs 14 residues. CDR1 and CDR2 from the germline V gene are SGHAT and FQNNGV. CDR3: CVSSLSTNTYEQYF. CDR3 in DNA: TGTGTCAGCAGCCTTTCGACTAACACCTACGAGCAGTACTTC.

The CDR3 DNA reads as TGTGCCAGCAGCCAGGGACTAGCGGGTTCCCCCTTCAATGAGCAGTTCTTC. Its protein is CASSQGLAGSPFNEQFF. This chain links TRBV11-2 with TRBJ2-1, with 12 bases that match TRBD2. The germline V gene has CDR1 SGHAT and CDR2 FQNNGV. The CDR3 totals 17 residues. The junction had 11 bases not matched to a gene; V was cut back by 5 bases and J by 6 bases.

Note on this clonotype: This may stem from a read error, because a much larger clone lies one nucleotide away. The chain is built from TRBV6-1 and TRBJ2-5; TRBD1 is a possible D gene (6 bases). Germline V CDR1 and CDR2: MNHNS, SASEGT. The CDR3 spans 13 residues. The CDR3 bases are TGTGCCGGCAGTACTTCGACAGGAGAGACCCAGTACTTC. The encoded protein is CAGSTSTGETQYF.